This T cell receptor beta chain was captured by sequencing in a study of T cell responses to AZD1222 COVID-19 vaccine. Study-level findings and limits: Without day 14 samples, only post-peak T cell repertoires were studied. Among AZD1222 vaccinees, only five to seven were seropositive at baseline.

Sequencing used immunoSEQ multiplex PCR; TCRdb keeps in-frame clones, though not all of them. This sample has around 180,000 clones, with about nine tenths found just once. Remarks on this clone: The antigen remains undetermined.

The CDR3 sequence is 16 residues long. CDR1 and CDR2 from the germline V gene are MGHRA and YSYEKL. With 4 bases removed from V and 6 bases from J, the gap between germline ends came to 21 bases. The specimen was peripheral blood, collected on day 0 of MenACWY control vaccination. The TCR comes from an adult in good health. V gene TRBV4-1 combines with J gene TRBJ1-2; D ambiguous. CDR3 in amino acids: CASSPNPLRGLHGYTF. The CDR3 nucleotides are TGCGCCAGCAGCCCGAACCCATTGAGAGGGTTGCATGGCTACACCTTC.